There are many counts of the clone carrying this T cell receptor beta chain. Unique molecular identifiers tagged the TCRbeta library. TCRdb re-derived calls from the PCR reads in MiXCR, one entry per CDR3 protein. The table has 200,000 to 250,000 distinct CDR3 sequences, more than 10% seen once. These data originate in a study of T-cell reconstitution after alpha-beta-depleted transplantation in children. CDR1 and CDR2 from the germline V gene are MDHEN and SYDVKM. V was shortened by 2 bases and J by 6 bases, with 9 bases between the two germline ends. This CDR3 contains 13 residues. The receptor comes from a human donor who donated a stem cell graft to a child with acute lymphoblastic leukemia. This specimen was PBMCs from the stem cell graft donor, taken from the stem cell graft. J is TRBJ2-3 and V is TRBV28; D call uncertain. The DNA of the CDR3 is TGTGCCAGCAGTTTAGTGAAGTATGATACGCAGTATTTT. This translates into CASSLVKYDTQYF.